The clone carrying this TCR beta chain came up a few times. The CDR3 runs to 15 residues. The trim removed 0 bases at V and 9 bases at J, leaving 8 bases unmatched. Per germline, CDR1 LGHNA and CDR2 YNFKEQ. TCRdb keeps only in-frame clones here, not all; method: immunoSEQ multiplex PCR. The sample lists about 76,000 clones; nearly 80% were seen once. This record comes from a study of blood T cell repertoires in COVID-19. Study-level background: From the United States, Italy and Spain came samples of acute and convalescent COVID-19.

The chain has TRBV4-2 and TRBJ1-5, with TRBD1 matching over 7 bases. This clonotype was obtained from a human donor in a cohort sampled during active COVID-19. Sequenced input: peripheral blood. The CDR3 sequence is CASSQEGQGVWPQHF. CDR3 nucleotide sequence: TGTGCCAGCAGCCAAGAAGGGCAGGGGGTATGGCCCCAGCATTTT.